The sequence of this TCR beta chain was determined in a study of shared T cell receptors in the human thymus. Germline values: CDR1 SGHDN, CDR2 FVKESK. The CDR3 totals 16 residues. V shed 4 bases and J 3 bases; nucleotides not matched to a gene: 12. Produced via immunoSEQ multiplex PCR; TCRdb's table is partial and in-frame only. Of hundreds of thousands of clones listed, 70% to 90% are singletons. In addition, the sample was reused for a study of human thymus T cells. This second study says: Congenital heart defects were the reason for the corrective surgery that the donors, healthy Finnish infants, were having. Thymus was obtained from resections taken during corrective heart surgery. Biased V and J segment usage appeared in thymus and peripheral blood. Related work found strong thymic repertoire overlap between unrelated individuals.

Input material: thymocytes. This chain connects TRBV14 to TRBJ2-7; 7 positions match TRBD2. The clonotype was recovered from a boy in the first two years of life with a congenital heart defect. This CDR3 reads CASSPSPGEGYYEQYF. CDR3 coding DNA: TGTGCCAGCAGCCCCTCCCCCGGGGAGGGGTACTACGAGCAGTACTTC. Full variable domain (outside the CDR3, taken from reference TRBV14 and TRBJ2-7): EAGVTQFPSHSVIEKGQTVTLRCDPISGHDNLYWYRRVMGKEIKFLLHFVKESKQDESGMPNNRFLAERTGGTYSTLKVQPAELEDSGVYFCASSPSPGEGYYEQYFGPGTRLTVT.